A single sample gave rise to the 15 T cell receptor beta chains below, sequenced in a study of blood T cells in healthy people across ages. It was with a sample-barcoded 5' primer and a J-beta primer mix that a second PCR of roughly 7 to 12 cycles was run. TCRdb recomputed calls from the 5' RACE reads with MiXCR, one row per CDR3 protein. This sample has 650,000 to 700,000 distinct CDR3 sequences; roughly 32% occur once, and the top ten carry less than 20%. Source material: blood. These TCRs come from a woman older than 75 in good health.

This chain links TRBV5-1 with TRBJ1-2; 7 nucleotides line up with TRBD1. The V gene end was trimmed by 0 bases and the J gene end by 3 bases; junction bases not matched to a gene: 8. There are 16 residues in the CDR3. CDR1 and CDR2 (germline): SGHRS, YFSETQ. The CDR3 DNA reads as TGCGCCAGCAGCTTGGGGGACAGACCCCGCGACTATGGCTACACCTTC. The encoded protein is CASSLGDRPRDYGYTF.

This clonotype was found many times. The rearrangement links TRBV2 to TRBJ2-7, with TRBD2 matching over 7 bases. This CDR3 comprises 13 residues. Trimming at V came to 0 bases and at J to 12 bases, leaving 8 bases not matched to a gene. Germline loops: CDR1 SNHLY, CDR2 FYNNEI. CDR3 sequence reads: CASSEAIGRAPYF. The CDR3 DNA reads TGTGCCAGCAGTGAAGCAATTGGGAGGGCGCCGTACTTC.

This clonotype appeared a few times. The chain is built from TRBV2 and TRBJ2-4; D assignment may be TRBD1 or TRBD2 (5 bases each). The CDR3 runs 15 residues. The germline gives CDR1 SNHLY, CDR2 FYNNEI. The ends were cut back, 7 bases at V and 3 bases at J, with 16 bases in the middle. The CDR3 DNA reads as TGTGCCAGCAAAAGCAGGGACGTGGGCAAAAACATTCAGTACTTC. Protein: CASKSRDVGKNIQYF.

The chain joins TRBV9 to TRBJ2-5, with D possibly matching TRBD1 (6 bases). From germline, CDR1 is SGDLS and CDR2 YYNGEE. The CDR3 is made up of 15 amino acids. The germline V and J ends were trimmed by 6 bases and 5 bases, with 20 bases remaining between them. The CDR3 here is CASIIRTKQGETQYF. The CDR3 DNA sequence: TGTGCCAGCATCATAAGGACCAAGCAGGGGGAGACCCAGTACTTC.

About this clonotype itself: This sequence may be a read error, since a much larger clone differs from it by one base. This chain links TRBV5-6 with TRBJ2-1, with a weak D call TRBD2 (5 bases). Per germline, CDR1 SGHDT and CDR2 YYEEEE. The CDR3 has 16 amino acids. Trimming shortened V by 2 bases and J by 8 bases, and 20 bases separated the two germline ends. The CDR3 DNA follows: TGTGCCAGCAGCTTCGTACTAGGGCAGCGGTACGATGAGCAGTTCTTC. Translating gives CASSFVLGQRYDEQFF.

Regarding this clonotype: A much larger clone sits a single nucleotide away, making a read error possible. J is TRBJ2-1 and V is TRBV28; 7 bases fit TRBD1. The trim removed 6 bases at V and 11 bases at J, leaving 13 bases unmatched. Germline V lookup: CDR1 MDHEN, CDR2 SYDVKM. CDR3 size: 14 residues. The DNA of the CDR3 is TGTGCCAGCAGCCGCGCCGGGACAGTCGGTAAGCAGTTCTTC. Amino acids: CASSRAGTVGKQFF.

This clonotype was recorded at least ten times. The V call is TRBV12-3 or TRBV12-4, the J call TRBJ2-7; unclear D gene. There are 14 residues in the CDR3. Trimming pared 6 bases from V and 0 bases from J, leaving 12 bases between. The CDR3 protein is CASRFSRTSYEQYF. CDR3 coding DNA: TGTGCCAGCAGGTTCTCTCGGACCTCCTACGAGCAGTACTTC.

There are many counts of this clonotype. The V call is TRBV7-2, the J call TRBJ2-1; 10 bases match TRBD2. The germline V gene has CDR1 SGHTA and CDR2 FQGNSA. CDR3 length: 15 residues. Trimming removed 0 bases from V and 8 bases from J; junction bases left unmatched: 4. The CDR3 DNA reads TGTGCCAGCAGCTTAGCGGTAGCGGGGGGTCATGAGCAGTTCTTC. This sequence encodes CASSLAVAGGHEQFF.

This clonotype showed up many times. The chain uses TRBV14 and TRBJ1-2; a weak D match, TRBD1 (5 bases). This CDR3 has 14 amino acids. The germline V gene has CDR1 SGHDN and CDR2 FVKESK. The ends were cut back, 5 bases at V and 5 bases at J, with 15 bases in the middle. The CDR3, as DNA: TGTGCCAGCAGCAGCCCGGGACGGGGTTATGGCTACACCTTC. This gives the protein CASSSPGRGYGYTF.

This clonotype has only a few counts. This may come from a read error, since a much larger clone is one base off. J is TRBJ2-7 and V is TRBV6-2 or TRBV6-3, with 7 positions matching TRBD1. The ends lost 2 bases at V and 6 bases at J; junction bases unmatched: 10. This CDR3 comprises 15 residues. Germline V gene lookup returns CDR1 MNHEY and CDR2 SVGEGT. The CDR3 loop is CASSYRGPFLPEQYF. Here the CDR3 DNA reads TGTGCCAGCAGTTACAGGGGGCCCTTCCTCCCCGAGCAGTACTTC.

There are many counts of this clonotype. The chain recombines TRBV20-1 with TRBJ2-1, with 11 bases identical to TRBD2. CDR3 length: 14 amino acids. With 1 base clipped from V and 7 bases from J, the junction kept 3 bases outside the gene matches. CDR1 and CDR2 from the germline V gene are DFQATT and SNEGSKA (reference sequence). This chain's CDR3 is CSARGLAGMNEQFF. CDR3 DNA sequence: TGCAGTGCTAGAGGACTAGCGGGGATGAATGAGCAGTTCTTC.

This chain uses TRBV11-2 with TRBJ2-2; perhaps TRBD2 as D (7 bases). Germline V gene data show CDR1 as SGHAT and CDR2 as FQNNGV. This CDR3 region has 16 residues. Trimming removed 0 bases at V and 5 bases at J, with 13 bases between. The chain's CDR3 is CASSLERGRNTGELFF. The CDR3 DNA reads as TGTGCCAGCAGCTTAGAGCGGGGGCGGAATACCGGGGAGCTGTTTTTT.

This chain links TRBV18 with TRBJ1-1; possible D gene TRBD1, 6 bases. V dropped 2 bases and J dropped 0 bases, with 10 bases sitting between them. Germline-derived CDR1 and CDR2 are KGHSH and LQKENI. The CDR3 covers 15 residues. This CDR3 reads CASSPSGGLNTEAFF. The CDR3 DNA follows: TGTGCCAGCTCACCATCCGGGGGCTTGAACACTGAAGCTTTCTTT. The variable domain in full, with the rest retrieved from reference TRBV18 and TRBJ1-1, is NAGVMQNPRHLVRRRGQEARLRCSPMKGHSHVYWYRQLPEEGLKFMVYLQKENIIDESGMPKERFSAEFPKEGPSILRIQQVVRGDSAAYFCASSPSGGLNTEAFFGQGTRLTVV.

The rearrangement links TRBV9 to TRBJ1-4, with 9 bases matching TRBD1. The germline CDR1 and CDR2 sequences are SGDLS and YYNGEE. CDR3 length equals 14 residues. V was pared by 2 bases and J by 8 bases, with 4 bases of the junction left unmatched. The CDR3 bases are TGTGCCAGCAGCGTCACAGGGGGCCGGGAAAAACTGTTTTTT. Translated, it gives CASSVTGGREKLFF.

The sample holds a few counts of this clonotype. A much larger clone sits a single nucleotide away, making a read error possible. This chain links TRBV6-2 or TRBV6-3 with TRBJ2-1; D is ambiguous. The closer fit of TRBJ2-7 to the DNA end suggests the J call may be wrong. Per germline, CDR1 MNHEY and CDR2 SVGEGT. The CDR3 sequence is 15 residues long. CDR3 loop: CASSYPLGSYNEQYF. Written as DNA, the CDR3 is TGTGCCAGCAGTTACCCCCTCGGGTCCTACAATGAGCAGTACTTC.